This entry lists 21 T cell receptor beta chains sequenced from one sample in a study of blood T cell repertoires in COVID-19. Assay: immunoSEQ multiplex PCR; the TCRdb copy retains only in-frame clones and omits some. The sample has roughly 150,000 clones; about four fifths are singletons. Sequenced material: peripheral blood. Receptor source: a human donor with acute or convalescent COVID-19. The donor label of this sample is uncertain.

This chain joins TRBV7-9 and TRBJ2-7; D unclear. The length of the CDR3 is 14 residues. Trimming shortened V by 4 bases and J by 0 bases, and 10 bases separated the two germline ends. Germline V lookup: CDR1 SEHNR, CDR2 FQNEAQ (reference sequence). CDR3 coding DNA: TGTGCCAGCAGCTCCCGCGGAAGCTCCTACGAGCAGTACTTC. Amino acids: CASSSRGSSYEQYF.

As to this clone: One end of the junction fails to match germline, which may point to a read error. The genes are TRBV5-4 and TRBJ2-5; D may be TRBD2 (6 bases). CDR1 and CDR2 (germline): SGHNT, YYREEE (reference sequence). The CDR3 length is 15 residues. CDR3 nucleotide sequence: TGTGCCAGCAGGTTGGGAGTAGCGGTAGAAGAGACCCAGTACTTC. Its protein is CASRLGVAVEETQYF.

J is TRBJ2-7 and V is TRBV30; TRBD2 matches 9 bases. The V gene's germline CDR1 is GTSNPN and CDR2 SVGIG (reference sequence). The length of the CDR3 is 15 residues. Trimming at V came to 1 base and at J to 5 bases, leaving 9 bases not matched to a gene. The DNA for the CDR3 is TGTGCCTGGAGTGGACGGCGGGGGGGCCGCAACGAGCAGTACTTC. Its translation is CAWSGRRGGRNEQYF.

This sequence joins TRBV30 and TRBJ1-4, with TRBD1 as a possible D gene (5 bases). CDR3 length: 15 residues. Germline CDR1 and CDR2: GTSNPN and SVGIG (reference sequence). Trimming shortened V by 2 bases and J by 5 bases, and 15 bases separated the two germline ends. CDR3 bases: TGTGCCTGGAGTACGAGGCGGACAAGGAATGAAAAACTGTTTTTT. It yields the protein CAWSTRRTRNEKLFF.

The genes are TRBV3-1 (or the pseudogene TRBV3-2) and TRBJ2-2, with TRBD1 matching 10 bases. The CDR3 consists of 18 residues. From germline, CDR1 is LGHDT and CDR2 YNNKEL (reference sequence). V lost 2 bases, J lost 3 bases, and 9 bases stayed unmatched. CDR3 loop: CASSQFLAGTGDTGELFF. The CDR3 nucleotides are TGTGCCAGCAGCCAATTCTTGGCCGGGACAGGGGACACCGGGGAGCTGTTTTTT.

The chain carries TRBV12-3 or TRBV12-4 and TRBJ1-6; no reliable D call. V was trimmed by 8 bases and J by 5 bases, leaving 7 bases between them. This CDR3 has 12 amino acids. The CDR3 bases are TGTGCCAGCCGGGGTGATAATTCACCCCTCCACTTT. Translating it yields CASRGDNSPLHF.

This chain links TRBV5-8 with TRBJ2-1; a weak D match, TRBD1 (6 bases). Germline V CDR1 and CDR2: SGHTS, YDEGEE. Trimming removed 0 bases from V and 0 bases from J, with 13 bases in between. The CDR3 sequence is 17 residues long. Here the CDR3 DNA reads TGTGCCAGCAGCTTGGCTATGGGACATGGCTCCTACAATGAGCAGTTCTTC. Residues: CASSLAMGHGSYNEQFF.

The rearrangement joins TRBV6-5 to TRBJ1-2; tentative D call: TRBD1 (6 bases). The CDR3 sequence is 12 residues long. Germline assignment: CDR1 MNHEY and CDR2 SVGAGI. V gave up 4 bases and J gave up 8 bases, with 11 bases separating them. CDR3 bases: TGTGCCAGCAGTTCCACAGGGTACGGCTACACCTTC. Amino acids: CASSSTGYGYTF.

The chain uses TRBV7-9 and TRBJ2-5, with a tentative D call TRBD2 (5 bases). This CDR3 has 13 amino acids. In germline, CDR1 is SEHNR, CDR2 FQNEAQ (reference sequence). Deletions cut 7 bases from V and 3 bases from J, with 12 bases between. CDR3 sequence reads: CASKRGGEETQYF. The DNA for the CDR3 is TGTGCCAGCAAAAGAGGAGGAGAAGAGACCCAGTACTTC.

The DNA of the CDR3 is TGTGCCACCTACAAGGGGGAATTAAACACTGAAGCTTTCTTT. Encoded protein: CATYKGELNTEAFF. The rearrangement links TRBV27 to TRBJ1-1, with D maybe TRBD1 (6 bases). Germline V gene lookup returns CDR1 MNHEY and CDR2 SMNVEV (reference sequence). The V end was cut by 10 bases, the J end by 2 bases, with 17 bases between. CDR3 length: 14 amino acids.

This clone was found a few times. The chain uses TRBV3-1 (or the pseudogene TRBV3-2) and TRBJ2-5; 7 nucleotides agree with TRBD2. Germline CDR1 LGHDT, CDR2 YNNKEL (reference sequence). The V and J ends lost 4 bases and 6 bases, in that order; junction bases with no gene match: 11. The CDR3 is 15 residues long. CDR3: CASSPGTTVSKTQYF. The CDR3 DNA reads TGTGCCAGCAGCCCCGGGACTACCGTTTCGAAGACCCAGTACTTC.

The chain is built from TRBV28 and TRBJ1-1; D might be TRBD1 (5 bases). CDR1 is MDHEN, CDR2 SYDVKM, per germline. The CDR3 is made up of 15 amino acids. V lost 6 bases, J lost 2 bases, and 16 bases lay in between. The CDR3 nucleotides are TGTGCCAGCAGGATCGTGGGGCGCAGTAACACTGAAGCTTTCTTT. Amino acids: CASRIVGRSNTEAFF.

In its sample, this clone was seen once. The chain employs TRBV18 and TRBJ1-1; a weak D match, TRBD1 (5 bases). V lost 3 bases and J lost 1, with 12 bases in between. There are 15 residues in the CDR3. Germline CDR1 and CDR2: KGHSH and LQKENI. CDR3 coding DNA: TGTGCCAGCTCACCTCCAAGGGGCCCGAACACTGAAGCTTTCTTT. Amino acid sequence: CASSPPRGPNTEAFF. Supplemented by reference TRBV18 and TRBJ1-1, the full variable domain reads NAGVMQNPRHLVRRRGQEARLRCSPMKGHSHVYWYRQLPEEGLKFMVYLQKENIIDESGMPKERFSAEFPKEGPSILRIQQVVRGDSAAYFCASSPPRGPNTEAFFGQGTRLTVV.

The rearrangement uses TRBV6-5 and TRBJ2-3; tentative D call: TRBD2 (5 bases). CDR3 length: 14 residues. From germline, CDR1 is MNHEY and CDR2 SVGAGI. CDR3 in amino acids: CAVLILEGTDTQYF. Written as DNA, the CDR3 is TGTGCTGTCCTCATTTTGGAGGGCACAGATACGCAGTATTTT.

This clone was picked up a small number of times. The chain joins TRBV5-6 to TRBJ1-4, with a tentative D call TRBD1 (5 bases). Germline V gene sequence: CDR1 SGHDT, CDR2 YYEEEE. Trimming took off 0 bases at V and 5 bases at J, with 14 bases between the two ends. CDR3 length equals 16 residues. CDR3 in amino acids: CASSLEVIRGNEKLFF. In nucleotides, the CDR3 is TGTGCCAGCAGCTTGGAAGTGATTAGGGGCAATGAAAAACTGTTTTTT.

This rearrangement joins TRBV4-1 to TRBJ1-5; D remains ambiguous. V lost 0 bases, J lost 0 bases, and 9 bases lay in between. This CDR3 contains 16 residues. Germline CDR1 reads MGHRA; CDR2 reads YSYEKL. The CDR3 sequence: CASSQDREISNQPQHF. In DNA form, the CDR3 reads TGCGCCAGCAGCCAAGACCGTGAGATTAGCAATCAGCCCCAGCATTTT.

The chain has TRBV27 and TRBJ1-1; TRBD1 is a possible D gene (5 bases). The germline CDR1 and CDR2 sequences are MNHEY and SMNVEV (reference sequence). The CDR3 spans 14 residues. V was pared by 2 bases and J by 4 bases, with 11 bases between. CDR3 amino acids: CASSLINGGTEAFF. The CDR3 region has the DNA TGTGCCAGCAGTTTAATTAACGGGGGCACTGAAGCTTTCTTT.

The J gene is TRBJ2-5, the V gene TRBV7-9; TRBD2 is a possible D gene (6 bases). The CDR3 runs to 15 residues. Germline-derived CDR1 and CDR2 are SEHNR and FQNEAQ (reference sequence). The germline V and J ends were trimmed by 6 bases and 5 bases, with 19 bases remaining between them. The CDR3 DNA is TGTGCCAGCAGACTCATGGGACTGCATCGGGAGACCCAGTACTTC. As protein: CASRLMGLHRETQYF.

CDR3 nucleotides: TGTGCCAGCAGCCAAGGGGGCTCTAGGACTGAAGCTTTCTTT. It specifies CASSQGGSRTEAFF. This chain connects TRBV4-2 to TRBJ1-1; possible D gene TRBD1, 5 bases. Looked up from germline, CDR1 is LGHNA and CDR2 is YNFKEQ. The CDR3 length is 14 residues. Deletions cut 1 base from V and 5 bases from J, with 11 bases between.

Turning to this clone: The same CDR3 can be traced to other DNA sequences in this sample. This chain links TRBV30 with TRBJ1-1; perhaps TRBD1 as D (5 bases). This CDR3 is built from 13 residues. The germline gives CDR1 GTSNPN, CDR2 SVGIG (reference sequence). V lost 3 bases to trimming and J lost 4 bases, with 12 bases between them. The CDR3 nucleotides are TGTGCCTGGAGCGTCCAAGGGGTCACTGAAGCTTTCTTT. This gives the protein CAWSVQGVTEAFF.

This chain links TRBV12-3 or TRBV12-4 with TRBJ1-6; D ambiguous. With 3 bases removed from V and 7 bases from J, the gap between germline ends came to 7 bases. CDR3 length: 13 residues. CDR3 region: CASSLMENSPLHF. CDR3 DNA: TGTGCCAGCAGTTTGATGGAGAATTCACCCCTCCACTTT.